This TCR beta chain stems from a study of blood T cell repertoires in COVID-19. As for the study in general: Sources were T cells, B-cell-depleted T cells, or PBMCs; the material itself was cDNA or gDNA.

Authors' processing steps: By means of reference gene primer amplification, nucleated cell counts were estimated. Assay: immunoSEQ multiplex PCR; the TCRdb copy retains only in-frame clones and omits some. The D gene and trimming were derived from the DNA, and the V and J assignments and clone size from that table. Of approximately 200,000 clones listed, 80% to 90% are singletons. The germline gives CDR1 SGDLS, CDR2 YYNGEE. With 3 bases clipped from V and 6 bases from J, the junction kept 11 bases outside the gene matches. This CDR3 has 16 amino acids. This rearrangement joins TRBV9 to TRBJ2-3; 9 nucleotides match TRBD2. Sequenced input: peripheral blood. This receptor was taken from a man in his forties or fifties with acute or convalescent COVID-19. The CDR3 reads CASSAVGGGASDTQYF. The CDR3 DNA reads TGTGCCAGCAGCGCCGTTGGCGGGGGGGCTTCTGATACGCAGTATTTT.